Shown below are 2 T cell receptor beta chains from a single sample sequenced in a study of early T cells in non-severe SARS-CoV-2 infection (dated by TCRdb to 2020 to 2023). Library construction relied on 5' RACE. Sequencing took place on a NextSeq 500. Clones were called with MiXCR by TCRdb after fastp trimmed the public reads at Q25, and only in-frame beta chains were retained. Rows merge per CDR3 protein into single entries with the most common DNA and genes. This sample has about 60,000 distinct CDR3 sequences in its table, and around 12% of those were observed once. The top ten constitute 4.5% to 5.5% of the sample. The sample consisted of whole blood. The receptors were sampled from an adult who was a healthcare worker with PCR-confirmed SARS-CoV-2 infection or an uninfected control (not recorded which).

The J gene is TRBJ1-1, the V gene TRBV12-3 or TRBV12-4; no definite D call. The CDR3 totals 15 residues. Between the trimmed V and J ends, which lost 3 bases and 1 base, there was a span of 12 bases. DNA for the CDR3: TGTGCCAGCAGTTTTTCGCCCAGAACGAACACTGAAGCTTTCTTT. This encodes CASSFSPRTNTEAFF.

This clonotype was recorded a few times. The chain employs TRBV6-5 and TRBJ1-3, with D uncertain. V was pared by 5 bases and J by 0 bases, with 8 bases between. The V gene's germline CDR1 is MNHEY and CDR2 SVGAGI. CDR3 length: 14 residues. DNA for the CDR3: TGTGCCAGCAGTCGGGGTTCCTCTGGAAACACCATATATTTT. Encoded protein: CASSRGSSGNTIYF.